This is a list of T cell receptor beta chains from one sample in a study of T cells in Graves' hyperthyroidism and ophthalmopathy. TCRdb processed the multiplex PCR reads anew with MiXCR; each CDR3 protein has one entry. Of approximately 300,000 distinct CDR3 sequences in the sample, roughly 20% were seen once. What was sequenced was blood. These receptor sequences come from a man in his fifties with Graves' ophthalmopathy. Each CDR3 is given with its conserved first and last residue. D genes are given only for firm matches. The size field is filled for only some rows; it gives once, few, many or a size class.

d_call	v_call	clone_size	j_call	cdr3_aa	cdr3_nt
-	TRBV20-1	-	TRBJ2-7	CSARVRPGGGEQYF	TGCAGTGCTAGAGTACGTCCAGGGGGAGGCGAGCAGTACTTC
TRBD1	TRBV2	-	TRBJ1-2	CASTSTGDDYGYTF	TGTGCCAGCACCTCGACAGGGGACGACTATGGCTACACCTTC
-	TRBV6-6	-	TRBJ2-7	CASSYSRQFYEQYF	TGTGCCAGCAGTTACAGTCGGCAGTTCTACGAGCAGTACTTC
-	TRBV20-1	many	TRBJ2-7	CSALGREISYEQYF	TGCAGTGCTCTCGGACGGGAGATCTCCTACGAGCAGTACTTC
-	TRBV6-1	many	TRBJ2-5	CASSLGQGGLETQYF	TGTGCCAGCAGTTTAGGCCAGGGGGGTTTAGAGACCCAGTACTTC
-	TRBV18	-	TRBJ1-2	CASSVSDGYTF	TGTGCCAGCTCCGTTTCTGATGGCTACACCTTC
-	TRBV11-2	-	TRBJ2-1	CASSFAVYNEQFF	TGTGCCAGCAGCTTTGCGGTTTACAATGAGCAGTTCTTC
TRBD2	TRBV7-9	-	TRBJ2-5	CASSLASTSAQETQYF	TGTGCCAGCAGCTTAGCTTCTACTAGCGCCCAAGAGACCCAGTACTTC
TRBD2	TRBV12-3/TRBV12-4	-	TRBJ2-1	CASSFQAGGMNEQFF	TGTGCCAGCAGTTTTCAAGCGGGAGGGATGAATGAGCAGTTCTTC
TRBD2	TRBV6-2/TRBV6-3	many	TRBJ2-5	CASSYLGTSGSETQYF	TGTGCCAGCAGTTACCTCGGGACTAGCGGGAGTGAGACCCAGTACTTC
-	TRBV19	-	TRBJ2-3	CASSMEGAPYDTQYF	TGTGCCAGTAGTATGGAAGGGGCGCCGTATGATACGCAGTATTTT
-	TRBV18	many	TRBJ2-1	CASSPWRASYNEQFF	TGTGCCAGCTCACCGTGGAGGGCGTCCTACAATGAGCAGTTCTTC
-	TRBV20-1	-	TRBJ2-1	CSAPPPGRYNEQFF	TGCAGTGCCCCCCCCCCAGGACGATACAATGAGCAGTTCTTC
-	TRBV12-3/TRBV12-4	few	TRBJ2-1	CASSFFPSYNEQFF	TGTGCCAGCAGTTTTTTTCCCTCCTACAATGAGCAGTTCTTC
-	TRBV7-3	few	TRBJ1-2	CASSLTAGSGYTF	TGTGCCAGCAGCTTAACGGCGGGGAGTGGCTACACCTTC
-	TRBV10-2	-	TRBJ2-6	CASEGTGANVLTF	TGCGCCAGCGAGGGAACTGGGGCCAACGTCCTGACTTTC
-	TRBV5-6	few	TRBJ2-7	CASSLVTGEREQYF	TGTGCCAGCAGCTTAGTTACGGGAGAGAGGGAGCAGTACTTC
-	TRBV7-9	-	TRBJ1-5	CASSLVLASRDQPQHF	TGTGCCAGCAGCTTGGTTTTAGCATCTAGGGATCAGCCCCAGCATTTT
-	TRBV20-1	once	TRBJ2-3	CSARVQGRDTQYF	TGCAGTGCTAGAGTTCAGGGTCGCGATACGCAGTATTTT
-	TRBV2	-	TRBJ2-2	CASSAKGSRRAGELFF	TGTGCCAGCAGTGCAAAAGGGTCCCGGAGGGCCGGGGAGCTGTTTTTT
-	TRBV30	many	TRBJ1-1	CAWSLETEAFF	TGTGCCTGGAGCCTAGAGACTGAAGCTTTCTTT
TRBD1	TRBV18	many	TRBJ2-1	CASSPLGQGDNEQFF	TGTGCCAGCTCACCACTGGGACAGGGTGACAATGAGCAGTTCTTC
-	TRBV7-9	-	TRBJ2-7	CASSYNTYEQYF	TGTGCCAGCAGCTATAATACCTACGAGCAGTACTTC
-	TRBV5-1	many	TRBJ2-1	CASTALLTGPNEQFF	TGCGCCAGCACCGCACTCCTGACTGGACCCAATGAGCAGTTCTTC